This T cell receptor (beta chain) was identified in a study of OX40 agonist ivuxolimab in advanced cancers. Study-level background: The drug used for patients, ivuxolimab, was an agonistic anti-OX40 (CD134) antibody. Enrolled patients in dose escalation had cancers that were hepatocellular carcinoma, melanoma, renal cell or head and neck cancer. Study conclusions and caveats: It was also the case that some nonresponders had low normalized T-cell clonal expansion. CD4+ T cells averaged fewer expanded clones than CD8+ T cells.

Sequencing was performed with immunoSEQ multiplex PCR; in TCRdb, only in-frame clones are kept and a portion is missing. Here the sample spans more than 50,000 clones, about 86% being singletons. The V gene lost 0 bases and the J gene lost 3 bases, with 7 bases spanning the gap. The CDR3 totals 14 residues. Germline CDR1 is SGHTS and CDR2 is YDEGEE. This clone came up once. The antigen remains undetermined. The specimen comprised CD4+ or CD8+ T cells sorted from blood, sampled in a trial of the OX40 agonist ivuxolimab. The chain recombines TRBV5-8 with TRBJ2-1; D remains ambiguous. The sequence derives from an adult with an advanced solid tumor such as melanoma, head and neck, liver or kidney cancer. CDR3 region: CASSLVRDYNEQFF. The CDR3 DNA is TGTGCCAGCAGCTTGGTTAGGGACTACAATGAGCAGTTCTTC.